Following are 11 T cell receptor beta chains from one sample sequenced in a study of graft-versus-host responses after intestinal transplantation. No antigen has been assigned to these receptors. Libraries were prepared by immunoSEQ multiplex PCR; TCRdb keeps only in-frame clonotypes and omits some of them. This table holds tens of thousands of clones, around 90% found once. Sample: unstimulated CD8+ T cells sorted from spleen or lymph node cells, taken before transplant. Source of these receptors: a human donor who was the organ donor for an intestinal transplant.

The CDR3 bases are TGTGCCAGCAGCTACAGTGATACTGAAGCTTTCTTT. Translated, it gives CASSYSDTEAFF. The gene calls are TRBV4-2 and TRBJ1-1, with unresolved D. The CDR3 has 12 residues. The V gene lost 5 bases and the J gene lost 5 bases, with 9 bases spanning the gap. CDR1 and CDR2 (germline): LGHNA, YNFKEQ.

Of note for this clone: Sequence at one end of the junction differs from germline and may be a read error. The chain couples TRBV6-1 to TRBJ2-3, with TRBD2 matching 10 bases. The length of the CDR3 is 15 residues. Looked up from germline, CDR1 is MNHNS and CDR2 is SASEGT. The CDR3 DNA reads TGTGCCGGCAGTTCGAGCGGGGGGGCCCCAGATACGCAGTATTTT. It specifies CAGSSSGGAPDTQYF.

The V and J genes are TRBV28 and TRBJ1-1; D is possibly TRBD1 (6 bases). With 6 bases removed from V and 1 base from J, the gap between germline ends came to 12 bases. CDR1 is MDHEN and CDR2 is SYDVKM in the germline V gene. CDR3 length equals 14 residues. The CDR3 coding sequence is TGTGCCAGCAGCCGTGGGGGCGAGAACACTGAAGCTTTCTTT. Translation gives CASSRGGENTEAFF.

The chain has TRBV18 and TRBJ2-7, with 10 bases aligning to TRBD1. V lost 2 bases and J lost 3; bases outside the gene matches: 10. CDR3 length: 17 residues. Germline CDR1 and CDR2: KGHSH and LQKENI. The CDR3 bases are TGTGCCAGCTCACCAGTTAGGGGACAGGGGTACCTCTACGAGCAGTACGTC. This sequence encodes CASSPVRGQGYLYEQYV.

The genes are TRBV19 and TRBJ1-6; no clear D gene. V lost 4 bases, J lost 9 bases, and 16 bases lay in between. The V gene's germline CDR1 is LNHDA and CDR2 SQIVND (reference sequence). The CDR3 runs to 15 residues. The CDR3 region has the DNA TGTGCCAGTAGTACCCAGAGGGCGCGAGGTTCACCCCTCCACTTT. As protein: CASSTQRARGSPLHF.

The rearrangement joins TRBV7-6 to TRBJ2-2; D remains unclear. V was shortened by 8 bases and J by 2 bases, with 6 bases between the two germline ends. There are 12 residues in the CDR3. The germline V gene has CDR1 SGHVS and CDR2 FNYEAQ. The CDR3 region has the DNA TGTGCCAGCTGGAGAAACACCGGGGAGCTGTTTTTT. Its protein product is CASWRNTGELFF.

The chain has TRBV2 and TRBJ2-2, with 11 bases that match TRBD2. With 9 bases clipped from V and 0 bases from J, the junction kept 12 bases outside the gene matches. The CDR3 contains 18 residues. CDR1 is SNHLY, CDR2 FYNNEI, per germline. The CDR3 region is CASGLTSGGPTNTGELFF. The CDR3, as DNA: TGTGCCAGTGGCTTAACTAGCGGGGGTCCTACGAACACCGGGGAGCTGTTTTTT.

The chain recombines TRBV27 with TRBJ1-2; TRBD1 matches 10 bases. Per germline, CDR1 MNHEY and CDR2 SMNVEV (reference sequence). The CDR3 has 15 amino acids. J was trimmed by 5 bases and V by 3 bases; bases with no gene match: 6. The CDR3 spells CASSFGTGEKYGYTF. CDR3 nucleotide sequence: TGTGCCAGCAGTTTCGGGACAGGGGAGAAGTATGGCTACACCTTC.

The chain joins TRBV4-3 to TRBJ1-6; weak D call: TRBD1 (5 bases). Trimming removed 2 bases at V and 9 bases at J, with 17 bases between. There are 16 residues in the CDR3. Germline V gene data show CDR1 as LGHNA and CDR2 as YSLEER. CDR3 region: CASSQFTGERGSPLHF. The CDR3 DNA reads TGCGCCAGCAGCCAATTCACGGGGGAGAGAGGTTCACCCCTCCACTTT.

The V and J genes are TRBV7-6 and TRBJ1-1; 11 bases are a match to TRBD1. J gave up 5 bases and V 5 bases, and 10 bases lay outside the gene matches. The CDR3 is 16 residues long. The germline V gene has CDR1 SGHVS and CDR2 FNYEAQ. CDR3 region: CASSVGQGAWLTEAFF. DNA for the CDR3: TGTGCCAGCAGCGTCGGACAGGGGGCATGGTTGACTGAAGCTTTCTTT.

The rearrangement joins TRBV7-9 to TRBJ2-5; TRBD2 matches at 15 bases. Germline values: CDR1 SEHNR, CDR2 FQNEAQ (reference sequence). J gave up 3 bases and V 5 bases, and 4 bases lay outside the gene matches. This CDR3 has 16 residues. CDR3 sequence: CASSPWTSGGEETQYF. CDR3 coding DNA: TGTGCCAGCAGCCCCTGGACTAGCGGGGGGGAAGAGACCCAGTACTTC.